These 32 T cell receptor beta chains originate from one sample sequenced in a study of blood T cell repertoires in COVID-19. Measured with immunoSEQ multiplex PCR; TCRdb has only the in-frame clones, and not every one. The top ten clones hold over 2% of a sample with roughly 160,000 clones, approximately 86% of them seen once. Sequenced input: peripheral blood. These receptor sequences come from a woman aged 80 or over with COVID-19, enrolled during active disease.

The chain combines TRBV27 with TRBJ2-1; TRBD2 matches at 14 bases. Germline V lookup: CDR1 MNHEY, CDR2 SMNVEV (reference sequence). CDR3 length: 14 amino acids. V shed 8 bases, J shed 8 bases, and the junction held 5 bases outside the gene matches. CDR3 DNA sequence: TGTGCCAGCCGTGGGACTAGCGGGAGACATGAGCAGTTCTTC. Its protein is CASRGTSGRHEQFF.

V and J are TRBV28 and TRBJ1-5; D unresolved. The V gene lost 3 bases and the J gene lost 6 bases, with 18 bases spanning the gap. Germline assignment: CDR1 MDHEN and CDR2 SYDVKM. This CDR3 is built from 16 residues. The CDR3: CASSFWSGRGGQPQHF. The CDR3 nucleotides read TGTGCCAGCAGTTTCTGGTCCGGGAGAGGCGGTCAGCCCCAGCATTTT.

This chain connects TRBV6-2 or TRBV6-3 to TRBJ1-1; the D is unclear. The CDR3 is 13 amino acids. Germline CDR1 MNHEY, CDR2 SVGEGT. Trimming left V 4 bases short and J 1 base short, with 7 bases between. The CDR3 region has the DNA TGTGCCAGCAGTTTTCTCAGGAACACTGAAGCTTTCTTT. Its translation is CASSFLRNTEAFF.

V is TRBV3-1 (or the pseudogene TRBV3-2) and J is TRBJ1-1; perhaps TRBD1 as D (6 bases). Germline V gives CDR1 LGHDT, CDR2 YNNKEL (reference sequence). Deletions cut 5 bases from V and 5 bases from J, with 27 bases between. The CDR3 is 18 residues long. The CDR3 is CASSTEQNDRPGLTEAFF. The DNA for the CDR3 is TGTGCCAGCAGCACAGAACAAAATGACAGGCCGGGCCTTACTGAAGCTTTCTTT.

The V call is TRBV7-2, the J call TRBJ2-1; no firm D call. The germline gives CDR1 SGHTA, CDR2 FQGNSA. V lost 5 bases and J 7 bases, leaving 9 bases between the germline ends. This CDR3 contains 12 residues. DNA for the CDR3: TGTGCCAGCAGCCCCCCCGGGAATGAGCAGTTCTTC. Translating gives CASSPPGNEQFF.

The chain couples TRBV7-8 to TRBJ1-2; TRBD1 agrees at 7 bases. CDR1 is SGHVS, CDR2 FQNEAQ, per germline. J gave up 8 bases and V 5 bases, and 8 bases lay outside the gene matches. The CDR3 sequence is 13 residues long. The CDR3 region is CASSLDTRGGYTF. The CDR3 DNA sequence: TGTGCCAGCAGCCTCGATACCAGGGGGGGCTACACCTTC.

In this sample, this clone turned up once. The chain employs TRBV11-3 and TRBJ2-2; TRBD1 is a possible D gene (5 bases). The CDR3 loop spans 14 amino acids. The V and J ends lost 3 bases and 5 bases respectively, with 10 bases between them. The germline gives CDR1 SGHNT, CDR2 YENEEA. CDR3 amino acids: CASSFGGATGELFF. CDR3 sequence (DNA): TGTGCCAGCAGCTTTGGTGGGGCAACCGGGGAGCTGTTTTTT.

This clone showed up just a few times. DNA for the CDR3: TGTGCCAGCAGACCGGGACAGGGGAGCTACGAGCAGTACTTC. This translates into CASRPGQGSYEQYF. The chain employs TRBV27 and TRBJ2-7; TRBD1 matches at 10 bases. The germline gives CDR1 MNHEY, CDR2 SMNVEV (reference sequence). The junction had 5 bases not matched to a gene; V was cut back by 6 bases and J by 3 bases. This CDR3 is built from 14 residues.

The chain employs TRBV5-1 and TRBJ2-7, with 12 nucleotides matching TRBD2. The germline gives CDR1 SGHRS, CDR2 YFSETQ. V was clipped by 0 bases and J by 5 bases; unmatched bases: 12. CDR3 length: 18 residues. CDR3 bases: TGCGCCAGCAGCTTGGTTCCCCACCTAGCGGGAGGGCCACACGAGCAGTACTTC. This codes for CASSLVPHLAGGPHEQYF. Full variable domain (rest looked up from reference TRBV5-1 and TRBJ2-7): KAGVTQTPRYLIKTRGQQVTLSCSPISGHRSVSWYQQTPGQGLQFLFEYFSETQRNKGNFPGRFSGRQFSNSRSEMNVSTLELGDSALYLCASSLVPHLAGGPHEQYFGPGTRLTVT.

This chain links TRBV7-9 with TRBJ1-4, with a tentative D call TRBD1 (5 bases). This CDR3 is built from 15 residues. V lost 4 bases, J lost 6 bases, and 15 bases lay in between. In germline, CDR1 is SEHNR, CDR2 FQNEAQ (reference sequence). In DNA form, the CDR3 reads TGTGCCAGCAGCTCGGACATCTCAAGAGATGAAAAACTGTTTTTT. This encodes CASSSDISRDEKLFF.

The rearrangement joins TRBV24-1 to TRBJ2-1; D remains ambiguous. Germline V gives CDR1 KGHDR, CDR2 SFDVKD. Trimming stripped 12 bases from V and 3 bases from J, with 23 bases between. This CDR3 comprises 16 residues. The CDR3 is CAPYHNGRNLYNEQFF. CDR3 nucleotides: TGTGCCCCCTACCACAATGGGCGAAATCTCTACAATGAGCAGTTCTTC.

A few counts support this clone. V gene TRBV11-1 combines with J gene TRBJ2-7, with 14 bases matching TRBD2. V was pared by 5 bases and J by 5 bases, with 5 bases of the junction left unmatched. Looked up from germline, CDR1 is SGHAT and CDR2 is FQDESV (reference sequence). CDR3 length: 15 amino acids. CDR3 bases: TGTGCCAGCAGCCTAGGGACTAGCGGGAGCAACGAGCAGTACTTC. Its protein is CASSLGTSGSNEQYF.

CDR3 sequence (DNA): TGCGCCAGCAGCTTGACCCCTGGACAGGCCGGGGAGCAGTACTTC. Amino acids: CASSLTPGQAGEQYF. The chain is built from TRBV5-1 and TRBJ2-7, with 7 bases that match TRBD1. V lost 1 base, J lost 7 bases, and 11 bases stayed unmatched. Germline V gene lookup returns CDR1 SGHRS and CDR2 YFSETQ. The CDR3 covers 15 residues.

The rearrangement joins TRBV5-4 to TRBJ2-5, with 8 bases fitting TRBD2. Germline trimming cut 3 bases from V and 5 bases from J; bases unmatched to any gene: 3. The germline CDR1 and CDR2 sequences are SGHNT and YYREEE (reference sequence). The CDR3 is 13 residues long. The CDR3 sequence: CASSSGGRETQYF. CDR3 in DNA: TGTGCCAGCAGCTCGGGGGGGAGGGAGACCCAGTACTTC.

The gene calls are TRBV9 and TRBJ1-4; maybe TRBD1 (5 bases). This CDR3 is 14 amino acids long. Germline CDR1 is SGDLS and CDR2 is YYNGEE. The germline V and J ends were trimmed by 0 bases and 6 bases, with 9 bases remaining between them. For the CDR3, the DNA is TGTGCCAGCAGCGTAGGGCAGGGCCATGAAAAACTGTTTTTT. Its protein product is CASSVGQGHEKLFF.

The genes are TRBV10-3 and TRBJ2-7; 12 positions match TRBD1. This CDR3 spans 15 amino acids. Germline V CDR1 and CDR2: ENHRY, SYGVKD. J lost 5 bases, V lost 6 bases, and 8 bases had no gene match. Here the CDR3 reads CAIRNTGTGGNEQYF. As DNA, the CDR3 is TGTGCCATCAGGAACACCGGGACAGGGGGCAACGAGCAGTACTTC.

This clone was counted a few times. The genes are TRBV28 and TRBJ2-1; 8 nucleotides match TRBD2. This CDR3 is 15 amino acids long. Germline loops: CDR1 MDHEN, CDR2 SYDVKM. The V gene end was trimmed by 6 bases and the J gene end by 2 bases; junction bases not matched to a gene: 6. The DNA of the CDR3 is TGTGCCAGCAGCCAAGCGGGAGAGGCCTACAATGAGCAGTTCTTC. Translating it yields CASSQAGEAYNEQFF.

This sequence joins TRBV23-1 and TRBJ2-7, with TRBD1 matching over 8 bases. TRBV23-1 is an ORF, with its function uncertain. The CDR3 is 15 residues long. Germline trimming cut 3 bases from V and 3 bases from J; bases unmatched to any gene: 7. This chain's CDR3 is CASSHYGQGLYEQYF. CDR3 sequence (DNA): TGCGCCAGCAGTCATTACGGACAGGGACTCTACGAGCAGTACTTC.

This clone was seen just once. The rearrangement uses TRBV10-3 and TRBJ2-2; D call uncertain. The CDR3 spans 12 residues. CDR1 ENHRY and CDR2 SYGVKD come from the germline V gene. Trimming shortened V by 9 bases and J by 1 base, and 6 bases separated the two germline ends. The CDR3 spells CAISGNTGELFF. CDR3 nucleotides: TGTGCCATATCAGGGAACACCGGGGAGCTGTTTTTT.

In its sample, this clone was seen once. The CDR3 is CAIRTGTSVNNEQFF. The CDR3 DNA is TGTGCCATCAGAACCGGGACTAGCGTTAACAATGAGCAGTTCTTC. This chain uses TRBV10-3 with TRBJ2-1; 10 nucleotides match TRBD2. Trimming took 6 bases from V and 5 from J; bases not matched to a gene: 7. This CDR3 region has 15 residues. The V gene's germline CDR1 is ENHRY and CDR2 SYGVKD.

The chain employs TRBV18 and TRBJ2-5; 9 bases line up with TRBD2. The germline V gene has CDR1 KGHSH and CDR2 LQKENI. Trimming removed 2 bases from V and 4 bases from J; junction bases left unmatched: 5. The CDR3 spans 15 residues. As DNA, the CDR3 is TGTGCCAGCTCACCAAATAGCGGGAGTGGAGAGACCCAGTACTTC. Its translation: CASSPNSGSGETQYF. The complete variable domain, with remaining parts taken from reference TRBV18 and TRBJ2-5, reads NAGVMQNPRHLVRRRGQEARLRCSPMKGHSHVYWYRQLPEEGLKFMVYLQKENIIDESGMPKERFSAEFPKEGPSILRIQQVVRGDSAAYFCASSPNSGSGETQYFGPGTRLLVL.

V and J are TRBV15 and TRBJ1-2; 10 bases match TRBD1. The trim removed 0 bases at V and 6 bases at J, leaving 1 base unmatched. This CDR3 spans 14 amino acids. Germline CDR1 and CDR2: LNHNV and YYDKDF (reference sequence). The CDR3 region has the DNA TGTGCCACCAGCAGAGAGACAGGGGGCCATGGCTACACCTTC. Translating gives CATSRETGGHGYTF.

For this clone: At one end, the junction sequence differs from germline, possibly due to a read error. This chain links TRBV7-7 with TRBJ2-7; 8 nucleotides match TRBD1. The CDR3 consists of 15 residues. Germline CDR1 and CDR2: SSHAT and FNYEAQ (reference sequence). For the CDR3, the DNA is TGTGCTAGCAGCTTAGCTTCGACAGGGGTCCACGAGCAGTACTTC. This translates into CASSLASTGVHEQYF.

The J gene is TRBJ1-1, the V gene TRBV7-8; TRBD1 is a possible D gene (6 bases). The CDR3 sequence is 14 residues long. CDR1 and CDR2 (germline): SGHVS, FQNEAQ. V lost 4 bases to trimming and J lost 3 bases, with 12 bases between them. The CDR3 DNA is TGTGCCAGCAGCTCCTACCCAGGGGACACTGAAGCTTTCTTT. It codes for CASSSYPGDTEAFF.

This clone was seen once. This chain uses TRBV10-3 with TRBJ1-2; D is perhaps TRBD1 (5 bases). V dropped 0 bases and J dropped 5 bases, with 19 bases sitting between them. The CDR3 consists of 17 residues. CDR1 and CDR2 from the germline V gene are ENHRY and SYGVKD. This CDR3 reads CAISESKAERGEYGYTF. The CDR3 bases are TGTGCCATCAGTGAGTCAAAGGCCGAACGGGGGGAATATGGCTACACCTTC.

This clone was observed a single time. This CDR3 is CASSFLQGADTQYF. For the CDR3, the DNA is TGTGCCAGCAGTTTTCTACAGGGGGCGGATACGCAGTATTTT. The chain uses TRBV6-5 and TRBJ2-3, with 9 bases fitting TRBD1. Trimming took 4 bases from V and 6 from J; bases not matched to a gene: 5. CDR1 and CDR2 (germline): MNHEY, SVGAGI. The CDR3 sequence is 14 residues long.

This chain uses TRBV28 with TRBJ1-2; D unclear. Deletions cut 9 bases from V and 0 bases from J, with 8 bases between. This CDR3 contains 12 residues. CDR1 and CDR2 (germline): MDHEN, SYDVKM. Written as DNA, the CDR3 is TGTGCCAGTCGCGGAGCTAACTATGGCTACACCTTC. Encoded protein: CASRGANYGYTF.

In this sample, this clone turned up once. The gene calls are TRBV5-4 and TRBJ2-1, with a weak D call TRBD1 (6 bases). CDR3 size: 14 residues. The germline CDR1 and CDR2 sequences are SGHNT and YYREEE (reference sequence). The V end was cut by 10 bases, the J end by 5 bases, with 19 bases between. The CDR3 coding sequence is TGTGCCTCCCAGGTGACAGGTACAAACAATGAGCAGTTCTTC. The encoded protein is CASQVTGTNNEQFF.

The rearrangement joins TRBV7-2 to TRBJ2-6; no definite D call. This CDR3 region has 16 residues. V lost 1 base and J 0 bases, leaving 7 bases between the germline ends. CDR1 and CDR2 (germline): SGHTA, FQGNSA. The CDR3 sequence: CASSLDRSSGANVLTF. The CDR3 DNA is TGTGCCAGCAGCTTAGACCGTAGCTCTGGGGCCAACGTCCTGACTTTC.

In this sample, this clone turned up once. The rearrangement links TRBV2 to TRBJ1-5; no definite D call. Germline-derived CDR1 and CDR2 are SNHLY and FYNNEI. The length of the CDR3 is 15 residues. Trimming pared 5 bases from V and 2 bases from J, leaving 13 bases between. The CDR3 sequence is CASSIDGIRNQPQHF. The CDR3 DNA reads TGTGCCAGCAGTATTGACGGGATTCGCAATCAGCCCCAGCATTTT.

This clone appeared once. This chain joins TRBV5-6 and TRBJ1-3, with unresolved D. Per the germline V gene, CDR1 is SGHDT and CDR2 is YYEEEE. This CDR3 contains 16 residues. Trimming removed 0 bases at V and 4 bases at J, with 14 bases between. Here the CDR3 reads CASSLELLAGGNTIYF. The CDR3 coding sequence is TGTGCCAGCAGCTTGGAGCTCCTCGCAGGAGGAAACACCATATATTTT.

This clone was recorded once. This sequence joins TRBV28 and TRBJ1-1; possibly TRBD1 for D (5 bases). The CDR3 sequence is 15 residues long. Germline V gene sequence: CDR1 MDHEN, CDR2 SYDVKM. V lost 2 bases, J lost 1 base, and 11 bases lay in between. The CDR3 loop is CASSLGGTGNTEAFF. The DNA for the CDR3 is TGTGCCAGCAGTTTAGGCGGCACAGGGAACACTGAAGCTTTCTTT.